One T cell receptor (beta chain) is described in this entry. These data originate in a study of blood T cell repertoires in COVID-19. TCRdb's table, derived via immunoSEQ multiplex PCR, lists solely in-frame clones and lacks some. The sample has about 69,000 clones; roughly four fifths are singletons. The sequence was collected from a man aged 45 to 65 with COVID-19, enrolled during active disease. Sequenced sample: peripheral blood.

This chain's CDR3 is CASSEEHIQYF. DNA of the CDR3: TGTGCCAGCAGCGAAGAGCACATTCAGTACTTC. This rearrangement joins TRBV7-2 to TRBJ2-4; no definite D call. CDR3 length: 11 amino acids. V gave up 5 bases and J gave up 8 bases, with 7 bases separating them. CDR1 is SGHTA, CDR2 FQGNSA, per germline.